The T cell receptor (beta chain) described here comes from a study of T cells after somatic rescue of genetic block (dated by TCRdb to 2020 to 2021). General notes on the study: The study assessed how robust, over the long term, a T-cell system was when the system had developed through somatic rescue of a genetic block in T-cell development.

Notes on this clone: It has no known antigen specificity. No qualities accompany the bases; no much larger clone lies one base away.

Libraries were built with the immunoSEQ multiplex PCR assay. Drawn from immuneACCESS, this table holds only the in-frame rearrangements with V and J called that TCRdb kept. Clones are partly lost; checked studies trace under half to an unresolved V gene and leave the rest unexplained. The sample contains roughly 120,000 clones, 75% to 95% of them found a single time. The ten largest clones capture about 1.5% of the sample. The CDR3 holds 14 amino acids from the cysteine to the phenylalanine. The entry retains the CDR3 DNA only, 42 bases that are in frame from base 1. According to the germline V gene, CDR1 reads ENHRY and CDR2 reads SYGVKD. Between the V and J ends, shortened by 2 bases and 3 bases respectively, the junction contains 10 bases.

The clonotype originates from a woman younger than 35. Here the chain combines TRBV10-3 and TRBJ1-1; no confident D gene assignment can be made. Source material: peripheral blood mononuclear cells (PBMCs). The CDR3 is CAISEPDGHTEAFF. The DNA sequence is as follows: TGTGCCATCAGTGAGCCAGACGGGCACACTGAAGCTTTCTTT.